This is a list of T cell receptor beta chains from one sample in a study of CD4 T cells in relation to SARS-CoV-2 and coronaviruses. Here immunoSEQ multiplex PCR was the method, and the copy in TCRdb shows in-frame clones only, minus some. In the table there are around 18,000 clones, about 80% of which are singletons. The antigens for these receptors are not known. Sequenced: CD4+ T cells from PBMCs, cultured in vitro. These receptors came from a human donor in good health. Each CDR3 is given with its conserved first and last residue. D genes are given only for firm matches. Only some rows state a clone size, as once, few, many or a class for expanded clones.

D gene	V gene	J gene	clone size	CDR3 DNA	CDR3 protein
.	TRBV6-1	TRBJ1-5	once	TGTGCCAGCAGTGAAGCGTCACAGGGTTATCAGCCCCAGCATTTT	CASSEASQGYQPQHF
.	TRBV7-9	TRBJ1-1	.	TGTGCCAGCAGCCTACCTGGGGGTCAGGGGCATGTTTTCTTT	CASSLPGGQGHVFF
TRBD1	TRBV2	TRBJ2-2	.	TGTGCCAGCACGGACAGGGTTCTCGGGGAGCTGTTTTTT	CASTDRVLGELFF
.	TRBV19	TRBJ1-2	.	TGTGCCATTAAGAAGGTGGGGCACTATGGCTACACCTTC	CAIKKVGHYGYTF
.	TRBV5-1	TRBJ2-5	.	TGCGCCAGCAGCGGGGGCGGGCCGCAACAAGAGACCCAGTACTTC	CASSGGGPQQETQYF
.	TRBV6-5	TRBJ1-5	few	TGTGCCAGTCGTGAGACCTTTAGCAATCAGCCCCAGCATTTT	CASRETFSNQPQHF
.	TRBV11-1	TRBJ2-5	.	TGTGCCAGCAGCTTAGGGCGGATGAAAGAGACCCAGTACTTC	CASSLGRMKETQYF
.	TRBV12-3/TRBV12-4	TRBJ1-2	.	TGTGCCAGCAGTTGGGGGAATGGCTACACCTTC	CASSWGNGYTF
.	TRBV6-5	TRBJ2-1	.	TGTGCCAGCAGTTTAAACAGGGGGGGGAGCGGGCAGTTCTTC	CASSLNRGGSGQFF
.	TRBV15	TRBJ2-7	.	TGTGCCTCCGGCAGACAGCGCTCCTACGAGCAGTACTTC	CASGRQRSYEQYF
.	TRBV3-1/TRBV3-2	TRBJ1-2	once	TGTGCCAGCAGCCCAACGAGGGCAGGGCCCTATGGCTACACCTTC	CASSPTRAGPYGYTF
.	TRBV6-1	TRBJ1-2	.	TGTGCCAGCAGTGAACGCAGCTGGGGGGCTACCGGTGGTAACTATGGCTACACCTTC	CASSERSWGATGGNYGYTF
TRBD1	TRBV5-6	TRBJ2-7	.	TGTGCCAGCAGCTTGCCGGGACAGATCACCTACGAGCAGTACTTC	CASSLPGQITYEQYF
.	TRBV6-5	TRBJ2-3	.	TGTGCCAGCAGTTACTCAAGGGGGAGTACAGATACGCAGTATTTT	CASSYSRGSTDTQYF
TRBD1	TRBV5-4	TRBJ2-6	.	TGTGCCAGCAGCTTTGCGACAGGGTCCTCTGGGGCCAACGTCCTGACTTTC	CASSFATGSSGANVLTF
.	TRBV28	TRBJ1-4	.	TGTGCCAGCAGTTCGGCAGGGTCGGCTGAAAAACTGTTTTTT	CASSSAGSAEKLFF
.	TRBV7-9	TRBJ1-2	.	TGTGCCAGCACAGGGGTCTCTAACTATGGCTACACCTTC	CASTGVSNYGYTF
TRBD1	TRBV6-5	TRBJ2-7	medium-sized	TGTGCCAGCAGTTTAGGACAGGGTTACGAGCAGTACTTC	CASSLGQGYEQYF
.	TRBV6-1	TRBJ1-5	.	TGTGCCAGCAGTGAAGCGCTGGTAAGGAATCAGCCCCAGCATTTT	CASSEALVRNQPQHF
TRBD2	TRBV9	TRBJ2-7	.	TGTGCCAGCAGCAGTGGAGGGACTAGGATGCGCGAGCAGTACTTC	CASSSGGTRMREQYF
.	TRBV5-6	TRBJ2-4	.	TGTGCCAGCAGCTCCATGGACAGTAACATTCAGTACTTC	CASSSMDSNIQYF
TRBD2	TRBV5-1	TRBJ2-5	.	TGCGCCAGCAGCTCGGTGACTAGCGGGAGAGGGGAGACCCAGTACTTC	CASSSVTSGRGETQYF
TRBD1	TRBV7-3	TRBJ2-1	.	TGTGCCAGCAGCCCCGCCGGGACAGGGGCTTACAATGAGCAGTTCTTC	CASSPAGTGAYNEQFF
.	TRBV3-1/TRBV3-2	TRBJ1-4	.	TGTGCCAGCAGCCAATTCCTCGGCGGGTTGAATGAAAAACTGTTTTTT	CASSQFLGGLNEKLFF
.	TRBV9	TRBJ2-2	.	TGTGCCAGCAGCGTAGTGGGATTCGGCACCGGGGAGCTGTTTTTT	CASSVVGFGTGELFF
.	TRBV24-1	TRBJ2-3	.	TGTGCCACCAGTGATCGAGTGGGGGCGGCCACTAGCACAGATACGCAGTATTTT	CATSDRVGAATSTDTQYF
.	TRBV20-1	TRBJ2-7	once	TGCAGTGCTAGTGCCCCTTCCTACGAGCAGTACTTC	CSASAPSYEQYF
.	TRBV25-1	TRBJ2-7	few	TGTGCCAGCAGTGAATCCTCCTACGAGCAGTACTTC	CASSESSYEQYF
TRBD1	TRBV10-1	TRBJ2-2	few	TGCGCCAGCAGTGATCCGGGACAGCGGTTCGCCGGGGAGCTGTTTTTT	CASSDPGQRFAGELFF
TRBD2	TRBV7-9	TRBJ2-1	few	TGTGCCAGCAGCTTAGCGCCTGGTAGCGGGGGGTACAATGAGCAGTTCTTC	CASSLAPGSGGYNEQFF
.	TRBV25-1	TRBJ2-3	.	TGTGCCAGCAGCGAGAACCCCGTTGCGCAGTATTTT	CASSENPVAQYF
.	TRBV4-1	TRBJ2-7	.	TGCGCCAGCAGTAGGGACAACGAGCAGTACTTC	CASSRDNEQYF
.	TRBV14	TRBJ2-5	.	TGTGCCAGCAGCCAAGAGACCCAGTACTTC	CASSQETQYF
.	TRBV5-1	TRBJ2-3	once	TGCGCCAGCAGCCCCGCGGTGGCAGATACGCAGTATTTT	CASSPAVADTQYF
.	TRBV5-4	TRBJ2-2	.	TGTGCCAGCAGCTTAGACACCGGGGAGCTGTTTTTT	CASSLDTGELFF
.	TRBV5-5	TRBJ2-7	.	TGTGCCAGCAGTGATGGCGAAGGTCTATCCTACGAGCAGTACTTC	CASSDGEGLSYEQYF
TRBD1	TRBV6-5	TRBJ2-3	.	TGTGCCAGCAGCCGCGGGACAGGGTCAGATACGCAGTATTTT	CASSRGTGSDTQYF
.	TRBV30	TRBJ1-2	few	TGTGCCTGGGAAAATGGACACGCCGCGGGAGGCTACACCTTC	CAWENGHAAGGYTF
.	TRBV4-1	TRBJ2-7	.	TGCGCCAGCAGCCAAGAGAGACCCAGCGGCATCTACGAGCAGTACTTC	CASSQERPSGIYEQYF
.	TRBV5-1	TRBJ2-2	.	TGCGCCAGCAGCTTGGTATCTACAGGTCGCCACACCGGGGAGCTGTTTTTT	CASSLVSTGRHTGELFF
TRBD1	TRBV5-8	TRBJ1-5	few	TGTGCCAGCAGCTTGGGGACAGGGTACAATCAGCCCCAGCATTTT	CASSLGTGYNQPQHF
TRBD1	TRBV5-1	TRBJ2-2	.	TGCGCCAGCAGCTCGACAGGGCGGGACACCGGGGAGCTGTTTTTT	CASSSTGRDTGELFF